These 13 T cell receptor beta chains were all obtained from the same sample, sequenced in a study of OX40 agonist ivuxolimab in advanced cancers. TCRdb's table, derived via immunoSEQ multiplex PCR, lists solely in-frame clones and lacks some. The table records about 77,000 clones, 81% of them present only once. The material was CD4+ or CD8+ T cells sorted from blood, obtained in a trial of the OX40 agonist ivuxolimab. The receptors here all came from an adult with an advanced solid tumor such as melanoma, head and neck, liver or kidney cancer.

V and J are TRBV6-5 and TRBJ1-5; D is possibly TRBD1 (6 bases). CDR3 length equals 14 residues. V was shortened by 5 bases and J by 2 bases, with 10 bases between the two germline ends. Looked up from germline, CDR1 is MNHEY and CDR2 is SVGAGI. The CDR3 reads CASSDHRGNQPQHF. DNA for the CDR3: TGTGCCAGCAGTGATCACAGGGGCAATCAGCCCCAGCATTTT.

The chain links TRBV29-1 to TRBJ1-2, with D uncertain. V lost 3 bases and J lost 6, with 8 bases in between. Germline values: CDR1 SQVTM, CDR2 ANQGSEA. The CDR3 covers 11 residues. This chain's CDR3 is CSVDEGDGYTF. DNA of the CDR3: TGCAGCGTTGACGAGGGAGATGGCTACACCTTC.

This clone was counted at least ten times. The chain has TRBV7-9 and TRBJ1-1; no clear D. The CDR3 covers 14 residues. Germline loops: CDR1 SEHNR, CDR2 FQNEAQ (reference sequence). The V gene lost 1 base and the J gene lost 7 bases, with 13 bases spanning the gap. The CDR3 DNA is TGTGCCAGCAGCTTAGAGGGAGGGATAATTGAAGCTTTCTTT. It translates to CASSLEGGIIEAFF.

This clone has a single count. The chain's CDR3 is CASSRGLGELFF. The CDR3 bases are TGTGCCAGTAGTAGGGGTCTCGGGGAGCTGTTTTTT. The chain is built from TRBV19 and TRBJ2-2, with unresolved D. In germline, CDR1 is LNHDA, CDR2 SQIVND (reference sequence). V lost 4 bases and J 7 bases, leaving 7 bases between the germline ends. The CDR3 extends over 12 amino acids.

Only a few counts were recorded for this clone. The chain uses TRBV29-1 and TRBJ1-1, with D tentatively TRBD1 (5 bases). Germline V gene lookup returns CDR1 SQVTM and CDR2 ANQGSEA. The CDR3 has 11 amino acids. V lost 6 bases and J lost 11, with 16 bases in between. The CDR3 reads CSVAGGDRAFF. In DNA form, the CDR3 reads TGCAGCGTGGCCGGGGGGGATCGGGCTTTCTTT.

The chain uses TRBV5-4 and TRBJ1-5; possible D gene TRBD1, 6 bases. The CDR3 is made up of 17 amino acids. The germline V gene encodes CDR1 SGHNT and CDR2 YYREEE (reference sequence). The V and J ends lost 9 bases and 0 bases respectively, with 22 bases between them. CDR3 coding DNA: TGTGCCACACAAAGAGGGGGTTGGTACGGTAGCAATCAGCCCCAGCATTTT. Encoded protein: CATQRGGWYGSNQPQHF.

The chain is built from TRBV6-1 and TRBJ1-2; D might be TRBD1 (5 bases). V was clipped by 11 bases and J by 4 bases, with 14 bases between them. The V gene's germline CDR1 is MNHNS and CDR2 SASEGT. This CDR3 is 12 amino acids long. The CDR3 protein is CAAGRQSYGYTF. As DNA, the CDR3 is TGTGCCGCGGGCCGACAGAGCTATGGCTACACCTTC.

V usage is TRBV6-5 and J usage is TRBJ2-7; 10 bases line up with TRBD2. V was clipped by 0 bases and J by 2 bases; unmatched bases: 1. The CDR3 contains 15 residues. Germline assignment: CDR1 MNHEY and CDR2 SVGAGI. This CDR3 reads CASSYSLAGAYEQYF. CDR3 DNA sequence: TGTGCCAGCAGTTACTCTCTAGCGGGAGCCTACGAGCAGTACTTC.

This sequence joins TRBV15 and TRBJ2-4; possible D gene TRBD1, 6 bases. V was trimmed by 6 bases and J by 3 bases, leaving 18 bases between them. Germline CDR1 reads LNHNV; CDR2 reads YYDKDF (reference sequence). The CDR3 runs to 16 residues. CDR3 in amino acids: CATSRTVSLGKNIQYF. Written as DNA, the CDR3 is TGTGCCACCAGTAGGACAGTAAGTCTCGGCAAAAACATTCAGTACTTC. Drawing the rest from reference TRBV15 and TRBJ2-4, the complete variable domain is DAMVIQNPRYQVTQFGKPVTLSCSQTLNHNVMYWYQQKSSQAPKLLFHYYDKDFNNEADTPDNFQSRRPNTSFCFLDIRSPGLGDTAMYLCATSRTVSLGKNIQYFGAGTRLSVL.

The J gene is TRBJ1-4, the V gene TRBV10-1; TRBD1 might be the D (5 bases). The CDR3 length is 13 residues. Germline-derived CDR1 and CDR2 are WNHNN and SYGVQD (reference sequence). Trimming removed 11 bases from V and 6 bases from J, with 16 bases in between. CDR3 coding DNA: TGCGCCGGTCAGGCAGGGCCGGATGAAAAACTGTTTTTT. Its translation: CAGQAGPDEKLFF.

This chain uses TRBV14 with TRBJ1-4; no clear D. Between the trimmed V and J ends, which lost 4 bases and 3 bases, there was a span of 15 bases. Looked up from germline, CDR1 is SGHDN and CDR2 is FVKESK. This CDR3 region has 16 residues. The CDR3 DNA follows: TGTGCCAGCAGCCGCGGAGTGGTTGCAGCTAATGAAAAACTGTTTTTT. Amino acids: CASSRGVVAANEKLFF.

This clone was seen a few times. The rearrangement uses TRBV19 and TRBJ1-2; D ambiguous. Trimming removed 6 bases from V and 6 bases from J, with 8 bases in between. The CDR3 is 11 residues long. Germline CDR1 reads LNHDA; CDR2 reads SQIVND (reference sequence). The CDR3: CASSRIDGYTF. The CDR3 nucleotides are TGTGCCAGTAGCCGAATAGATGGCTACACCTTC.

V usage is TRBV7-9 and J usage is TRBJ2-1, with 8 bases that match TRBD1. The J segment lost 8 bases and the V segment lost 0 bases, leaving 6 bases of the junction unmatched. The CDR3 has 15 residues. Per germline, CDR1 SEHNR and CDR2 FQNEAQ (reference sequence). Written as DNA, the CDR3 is TGTGCCAGCAGCTTAGCGCAGGGGGCGATTGATGAGCAGTTCTTC. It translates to CASSLAQGAIDEQFF.